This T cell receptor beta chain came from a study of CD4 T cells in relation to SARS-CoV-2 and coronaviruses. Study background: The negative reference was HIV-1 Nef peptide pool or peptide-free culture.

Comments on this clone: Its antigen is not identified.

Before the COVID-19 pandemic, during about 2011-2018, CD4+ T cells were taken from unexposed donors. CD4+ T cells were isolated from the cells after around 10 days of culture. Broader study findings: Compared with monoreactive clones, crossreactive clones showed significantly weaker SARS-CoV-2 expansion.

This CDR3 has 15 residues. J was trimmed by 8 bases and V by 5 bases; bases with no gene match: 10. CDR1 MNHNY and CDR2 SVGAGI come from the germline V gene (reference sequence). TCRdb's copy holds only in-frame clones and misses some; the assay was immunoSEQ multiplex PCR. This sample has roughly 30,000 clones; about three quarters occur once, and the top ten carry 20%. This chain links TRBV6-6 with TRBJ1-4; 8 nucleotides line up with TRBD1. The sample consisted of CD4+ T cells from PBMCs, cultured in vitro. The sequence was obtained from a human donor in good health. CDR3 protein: CASSQTGTGEEKLFF. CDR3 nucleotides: TGTGCCAGCAGTCAAACCGGGACAGGCGAGGAAAAACTGTTTTTT.